This T cell receptor (beta chain) came from a study of blood T cell repertoires in COVID-19. This clone was found a few times. With 6 bases clipped from V and 4 bases from J, the junction kept 6 bases outside the gene matches. This CDR3 contains 13 residues. Germline V lookup: CDR1 SQVTM, CDR2 ANQGSEA. Assay used: immunoSEQ multiplex PCR; TCRdb lists only in-frame clones, some missing. Counted here are a few hundred thousand clones, 83% occurring once; the ten biggest clones make up around 7%. This receptor was obtained from a woman aged 45-60 years with acute or convalescent COVID-19. The sample comprised peripheral blood. This chain connects TRBV29-1 to TRBJ1-5, with 7 bases lining up with TRBD1. CDR3 DNA: TGCAGCGTCGTACAGGGGACTAATCAGCCCCAGCATTTT. It translates to CSVVQGTNQPQHF. The full variable domain, its missing parts supplied by reference TRBV29-1 and TRBJ1-5, is SAVISQKPSRDICQRGTSLTIQCQVDSQVTMMFWYRQQPGQSLTLIATANQGSEATYESGFVIDKFPISRPNLTFSTLTVSNMSPEDSSIYLCSVVQGTNQPQHFGDGTRLSIL.